The 8 T cell receptor beta chains presented below share a single source sample, sequenced in a study of identical twins. Using its own MiXCR run on the 5' RACE reads, TCRdb lists one record per CDR3 protein. The table has 310,000 or so distinct CDR3 sequences, roughly 8.6% seen once. The same sample was also used in a study of yellow fever vaccine responses in identical twins.

Material: memory (CD45RO+) T cells sorted from blood. The receptor source for this set is a woman aged 18-29 years in good health.

This clonotype was counted only a few times. This CDR3 is CSARKGVSYEQYF. The CDR3 coding sequence is TGCAGTGCTAGGAAAGGGGTCTCCTACGAGCAGTACTTC. The rearrangement uses TRBV20-1 and TRBJ2-7; perhaps TRBD1 as D (5 bases). The V gene lost 3 bases and the J gene lost 0 bases, with 9 bases spanning the gap. This CDR3 has 13 residues. The germline gives CDR1 DFQATT, CDR2 SNEGSKA (reference sequence).

V gene TRBV4-1 combines with J gene TRBJ2-7, with unresolved D. Germline V lookup: CDR1 MGHRA, CDR2 YSYEKL. The CDR3 is 15 amino acids. V was clipped by 5 bases and J by 2 bases, with 16 bases between them. The CDR3 DNA is TGCGCCAGCAGCACATCGGTCCTCTACACCTACGAGCAGTACTTC. Protein: CASSTSVLYTYEQYF.

The chain is built from TRBV18 and TRBJ2-5; perhaps TRBD2 as D (5 bases). The CDR3 is 15 residues long. Per germline, CDR1 KGHSH and CDR2 LQKENI. The V end was cut by 3 bases, the J end by 1 base, with 12 bases between. CDR3 residues: CASSPLLEAQETQYF. As DNA, the CDR3 is TGTGCCAGCTCACCTCTCCTGGAGGCCCAAGAGACCCAGTACTTC.

This clonotype was recorded a few times. CDR3 sequence: CASSEQGGGNTIYF. CDR3 sequence (DNA): TGCGCCAGCAGTGAGCAGGGCGGCGGAAACACCATATATTTT. The V and J genes are TRBV10-2 and TRBJ1-3, with D perhaps matching TRBD1 (5 bases). The CDR3 runs 14 residues. V was shortened by 2 bases and J by 4 bases, with 9 bases between the two germline ends. The germline V gene encodes CDR1 WSHSY and CDR2 SAAADI.

This clonotype was found a few times. The chain is built from TRBV20-1 and TRBJ2-5; D not certain. The germline CDR1 and CDR2 sequences are DFQATT and SNEGSKA (reference sequence). The CDR3 loop spans 15 amino acids. Trimming shortened V by 0 bases and J by 2 bases, and 13 bases separated the two germline ends. CDR3 nucleotides: TGCAGTGCTAGAGACTGGCGGCAGTCACAAGAGACCCAGTACTTC. Protein: CSARDWRQSQETQYF.

This clonotype came up a few times. The rearrangement links TRBV6-4 to TRBJ2-3, with D perhaps TRBD2 (6 bases). Trimming shortened V by 0 bases and J by 8 bases, and 9 bases separated the two germline ends. The CDR3 consists of 13 residues. Germline values: CDR1 MRHNA, CDR2 SNTAGT. The DNA of the CDR3 is TGTGCCAGCAGTGACTCGACTAGTGGTACGCAGTATTTT. Its protein product is CASSDSTSGTQYF.

This clonotype was seen ten or more times. This chain joins TRBV5-1 and TRBJ2-3; 10 nucleotides align to TRBD2. The CDR3 runs 17 residues. Unmatched junction bases numbered 9, after V lost 4 bases and J lost 1 base. Germline V gene lookup returns CDR1 SGHRS and CDR2 YFSETQ. Written as DNA, the CDR3 is TGCGCCAGCAGCCTCCTGGGGCTAGCGGGGGGCACAGATACGCAGTATTTT. Its translation: CASSLLGLAGGTDTQYF.

This chain connects TRBV7-9 to TRBJ1-1, with no clear D. V lost 3 bases and J lost 0, with 11 bases in between. There are 15 residues in the CDR3. Germline assignment: CDR1 SEHNR and CDR2 FQNEAQ (reference sequence). Here the CDR3 DNA reads TGTGCCAGCAGCTTCAACAGAGATATGAACACTGAAGCTTTCTTT. Protein sequence: CASSFNRDMNTEAFF.